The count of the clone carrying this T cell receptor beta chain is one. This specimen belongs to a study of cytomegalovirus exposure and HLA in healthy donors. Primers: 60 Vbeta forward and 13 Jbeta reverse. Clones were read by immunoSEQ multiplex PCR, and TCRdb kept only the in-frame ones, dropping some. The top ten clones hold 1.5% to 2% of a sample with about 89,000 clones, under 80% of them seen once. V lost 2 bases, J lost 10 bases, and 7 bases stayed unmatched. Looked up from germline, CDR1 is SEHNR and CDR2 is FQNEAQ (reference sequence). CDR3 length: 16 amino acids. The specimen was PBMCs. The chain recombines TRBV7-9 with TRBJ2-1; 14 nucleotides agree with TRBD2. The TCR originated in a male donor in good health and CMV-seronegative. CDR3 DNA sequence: TGTGCCAGCAGCTTAATCGGGACTAGCGGGAGTCGGGAGCAGTTCTTC. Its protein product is CASSLIGTSGSREQFF.